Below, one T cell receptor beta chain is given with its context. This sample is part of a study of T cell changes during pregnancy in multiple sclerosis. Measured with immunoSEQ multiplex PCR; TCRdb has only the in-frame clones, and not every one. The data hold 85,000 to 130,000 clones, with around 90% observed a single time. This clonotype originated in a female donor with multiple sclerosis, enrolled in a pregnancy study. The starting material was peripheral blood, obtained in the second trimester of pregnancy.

The CDR3 protein is CASREGPPLAYEQYF. In nucleotides, the CDR3 is TGTGCCAGCAGGGAGGGACCGCCGCTAGCCTACGAGCAGTACTTC. V usage is TRBV6-1 and J usage is TRBJ2-7, with D possibly TRBD2 on 6 matching bases. Germline CDR1 MNHNS, CDR2 SASEGT. CDR3 length: 15 amino acids. Trimming left V 6 bases short and J 2 bases short, with 17 bases between.